This T cell receptor (beta chain) was found in a study of T cell changes during pregnancy in multiple sclerosis. Sequencing used immunoSEQ multiplex PCR; TCRdb keeps in-frame clones, though not all of them. The sample comprises about 79,000 clones, 80% to 95% of which are singletons, and 0.47% rests with the top ten. The ends were cut back, 3 bases at V and 4 bases at J, with 10 bases in the middle. The CDR3 loop spans 15 amino acids. In germline, CDR1 is SNHLY, CDR2 FYNNEI. The chain couples TRBV2 to TRBJ2-6; D not certain. The sequence derives from a female donor with multiple sclerosis, enrolled in a pregnancy study. Sequencing used CD4+ T cells from peripheral blood mononuclear cells, obtained in the second trimester of pregnancy. CDR3 coding DNA: TGTGCCAGCAGTGATTCCCGTCGGGGGGCCAACGTCCTGACTTTC. Residues: CASSDSRRGANVLTF.